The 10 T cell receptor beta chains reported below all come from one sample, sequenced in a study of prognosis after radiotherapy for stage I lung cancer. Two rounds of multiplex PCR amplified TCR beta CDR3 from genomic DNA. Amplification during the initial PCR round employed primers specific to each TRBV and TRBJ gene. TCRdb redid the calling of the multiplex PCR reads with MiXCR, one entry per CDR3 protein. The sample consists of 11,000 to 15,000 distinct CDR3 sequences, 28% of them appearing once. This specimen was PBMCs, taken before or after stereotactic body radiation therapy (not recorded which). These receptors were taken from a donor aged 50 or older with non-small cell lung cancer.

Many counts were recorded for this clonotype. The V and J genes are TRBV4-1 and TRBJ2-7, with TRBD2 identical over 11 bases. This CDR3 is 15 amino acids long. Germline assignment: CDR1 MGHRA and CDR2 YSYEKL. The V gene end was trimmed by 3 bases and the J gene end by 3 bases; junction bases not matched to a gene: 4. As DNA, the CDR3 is TGCGCCAGCAGCCAGCGACTAGCGGGAATCTACGAGCAGTACTTC. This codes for CASSQRLAGIYEQYF.

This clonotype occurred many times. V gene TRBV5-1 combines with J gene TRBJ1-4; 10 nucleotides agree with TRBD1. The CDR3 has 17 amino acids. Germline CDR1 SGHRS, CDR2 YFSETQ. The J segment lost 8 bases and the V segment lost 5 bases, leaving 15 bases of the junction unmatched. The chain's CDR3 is CASSMRWGDRGEEKLFF. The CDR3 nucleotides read TGCGCCAGCAGTATGCGCTGGGGGGACAGGGGTGAGGAAAAACTGTTTTTT.

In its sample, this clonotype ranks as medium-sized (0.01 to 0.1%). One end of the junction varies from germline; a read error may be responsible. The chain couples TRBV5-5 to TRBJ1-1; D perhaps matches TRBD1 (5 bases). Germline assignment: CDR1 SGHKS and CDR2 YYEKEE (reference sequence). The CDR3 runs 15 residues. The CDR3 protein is CASSPGTIAGTEAFF. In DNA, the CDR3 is TGTGCCAGCAGCCCCGGGACGATAGCGGGCACTGAAGCTTTTTTT. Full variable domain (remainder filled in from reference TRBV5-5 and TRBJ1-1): DAGVTQSPTHLIKTRGQQVTLRCSPISGHKSVSWYQQVLGQGPQFIFQYYEKEERGRGNFPDRFSARQFPNYSSELNVNALLLGDSALYLCASSPGTIAGTEAFFGQGTRLTVV.

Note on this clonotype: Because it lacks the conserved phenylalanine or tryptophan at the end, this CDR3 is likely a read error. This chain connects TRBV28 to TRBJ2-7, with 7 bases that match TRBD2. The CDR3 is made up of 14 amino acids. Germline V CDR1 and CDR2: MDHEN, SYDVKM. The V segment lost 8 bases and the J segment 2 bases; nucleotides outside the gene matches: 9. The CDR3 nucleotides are TGTGCCAGCCGCAAAATAGCGGGCACCTACGAGCAGTACTTA. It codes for CASRKIAGTYEQYL.

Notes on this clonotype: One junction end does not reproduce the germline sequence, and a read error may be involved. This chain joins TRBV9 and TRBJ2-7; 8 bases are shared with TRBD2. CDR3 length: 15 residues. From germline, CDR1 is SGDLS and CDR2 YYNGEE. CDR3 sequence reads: CASSRASGPVYEHYF. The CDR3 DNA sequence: TGTGCCAGCTCCAGGGCTAGCGGGCCTGTCTACGAGCATTACTTC.

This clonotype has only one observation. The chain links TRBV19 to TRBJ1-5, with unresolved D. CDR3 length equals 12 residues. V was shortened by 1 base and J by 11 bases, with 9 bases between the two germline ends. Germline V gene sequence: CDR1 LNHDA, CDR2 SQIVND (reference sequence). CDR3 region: CASSIGDEAQHF. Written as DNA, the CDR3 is TGTGCCAGTAGTATAGGGGATGAGGCCCAGCATTTT.

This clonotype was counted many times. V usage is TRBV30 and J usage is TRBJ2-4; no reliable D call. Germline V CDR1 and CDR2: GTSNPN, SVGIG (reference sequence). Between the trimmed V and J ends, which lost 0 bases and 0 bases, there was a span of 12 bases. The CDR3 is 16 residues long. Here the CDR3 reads CAWSVRSVIAKNIQYF. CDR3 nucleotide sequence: TGTGCCTGGAGTGTACGGAGCGTCATAGCCAAAAACATTCAGTACTTC.

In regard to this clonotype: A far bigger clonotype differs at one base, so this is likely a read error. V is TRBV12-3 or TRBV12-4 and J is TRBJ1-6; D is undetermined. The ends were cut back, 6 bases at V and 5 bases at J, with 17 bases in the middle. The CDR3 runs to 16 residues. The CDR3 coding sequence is TGTGCCAGCAGCATAACCGGGAAAGGGAATAATTCACCCCTCCACTTT. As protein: CASSITGKGNNSPLHF.

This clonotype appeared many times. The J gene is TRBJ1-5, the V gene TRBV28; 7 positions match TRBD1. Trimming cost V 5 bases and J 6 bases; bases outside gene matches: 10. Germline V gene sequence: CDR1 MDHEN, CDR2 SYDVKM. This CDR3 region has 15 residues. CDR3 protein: CASSRPQGGLQPQHF. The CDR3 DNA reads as TGTGCCAGCAGTCGCCCCCAGGGGGGTCTTCAGCCCCAGCATTTT.

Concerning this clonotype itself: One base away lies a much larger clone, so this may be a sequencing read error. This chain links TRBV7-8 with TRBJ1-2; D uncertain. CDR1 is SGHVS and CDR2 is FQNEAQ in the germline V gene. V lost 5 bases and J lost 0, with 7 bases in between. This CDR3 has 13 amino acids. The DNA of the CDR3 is TGTGCCAGCAGCCTCCCGGCTAACTATGGCTACACCTTC. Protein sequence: CASSLPANYGYTF.